The rows below give T cell receptor beta chains drawn from one sample of a study of CD8 T cells in ankylosing spondylitis. TCRdb reprocessed the 5' RACE reads via MiXCR and lists one record per CDR3 protein. The repertoire holds 200,000 to 250,000 distinct CDR3 sequences, with about 10% as singletons. Specimen: blood, either unsorted or a sorted T cell fraction (not recorded which). The receptors come from a male donor with ankylosing spondylitis or in good health (not recorded which). Both conserved end residues are part of each CDR3. Each record gives: V gene, D gene, J gene, clone size, CDR3 DNA, CDR3 protein. A D gene is named only where the DNA matches it firmly. Clone size is shown for a subset of rows, as once, few, many or a class of expanded clone.

V: TRBV20-1; D: NA; J: TRBJ1-2; size: many; DNA: TGCAGTGCTAGAGATCAAGGCCTCACGTCAGGCTACACCTTC; CDR3: CSARDQGLTSGYTF
V: TRBV20-1; D: TRBD2; J: TRBJ2-2; size: NA; DNA: TGCAGTGCTAGGGATCGACTAGCGGGGGGGCCGCATGGGGAGCTGTTTTTT; CDR3: CSARDRLAGGPHGELFF
V: TRBV9; D: TRBD2; J: TRBJ2-2; size: many; DNA: TGTGCCAGCAGAGAACGGGGGGGTGGGGAGCTGTTTTTT; CDR3: CASRERGGGELFF
V: TRBV7-3; D: TRBD1; J: TRBJ2-3; size: NA; DNA: TGTGCCAGCAGCTTAACACAGGGGGCTGGGACGCAGTATTTT; CDR3: CASSLTQGAGTQYF
V: TRBV29-1; D: TRBD1; J: TRBJ1-4; size: few; DNA: TGCAGCGCTGCAACTGGGACAGGGTCTGAAAAACTGTTTTTT; CDR3: CSAATGTGSEKLFF
V: TRBV11-2; D: NA; J: TRBJ2-3; size: many; DNA: TGTGCCAGCAGCTCCCGGGACCGCGTAACGGGGGATACGCAGTATTTT; CDR3: CASSSRDRVTGDTQYF
V: TRBV20-1; D: TRBD2; J: TRBJ2-5; size: NA; DNA: TGCAGTGCCGAAGCGGGGGGATGGGAAGAGACCCAGTACTTC; CDR3: CSAEAGGWEETQYF
V: TRBV5-1; D: NA; J: TRBJ2-5; size: many; DNA: TGCGCCAGCAGCTTGCGGGTTAGGGTCCAAGAGACCCAGTACTTC; CDR3: CASSLRVRVQETQYF
V: TRBV28; D: NA; J: TRBJ2-1; size: few; DNA: TGTGCCAGCAGTGCCTCCTACAATGAGCAGTTCTTC; CDR3: CASSASYNEQFF
V: TRBV12-3/TRBV12-4; D: NA; J: TRBJ1-1; size: many; DNA: TGTGCCAGCAATCTCGGGGGGGGAAGCACTGAAGCTTTCTTT; CDR3: CASNLGGGSTEAFF